One sample yielded the 32 T cell receptor beta chains listed below, sequenced in a study of cytomegalovirus exposure and HLA in healthy donors. Sequencing was performed with immunoSEQ multiplex PCR; in TCRdb, only in-frame clones are kept and a portion is missing. The table includes about 78,000 clones, almost 97% detected once. Sequenced material: PBMCs. All receptors come from a man aged 18 to 35 in good health and CMV-seropositive.

The J gene is TRBJ2-2, the V gene TRBV11-3; D is unresolved. CDR1 is SGHNT and CDR2 is YENEEA in the germline V gene. This CDR3 is 15 amino acids long. The ends were cut back, 2 bases at V and 6 bases at J, with 13 bases in the middle. CDR3 loop: CASSLRRSGSGELFF. Written as DNA, the CDR3 is TGTGCCAGCAGCTTAAGGCGGAGTGGTTCCGGGGAGCTGTTTTTT.

The chain combines TRBV27 with TRBJ2-7, with 9 bases matching TRBD2. This CDR3 spans 13 amino acids. Per the germline V gene, CDR1 is MNHEY and CDR2 is SMNVEV (reference sequence). The CDR3 protein is CATRASGMYEQYF. The DNA of the CDR3 is TGTGCTACCCGGGCTAGCGGGATGTACGAGCAGTACTTC.

The table lists this clone with a few counts. This chain joins TRBV4-1 and TRBJ1-2, with a weak D call TRBD1 (6 bases). V shed 1 base and J shed 4 bases, with 10 bases lying between them. CDR1 is MGHRA, CDR2 YSYEKL, per germline. This CDR3 comprises 14 residues. The CDR3 bases are TGCGCCAGCAGCCAAGTTTGGGGGCCCTATGGCTACACCTTC. Its translation is CASSQVWGPYGYTF.

This rearrangement joins TRBV6-5 to TRBJ2-7, with D perhaps matching TRBD1 (5 bases). Germline loops: CDR1 MNHEY, CDR2 SVGAGI. This CDR3 has 15 amino acids. V was shortened by 2 bases and J by 4 bases, with 15 bases between the two germline ends. CDR3 nucleotide sequence: TGTGCCAGCAGTTACGGGGCAGGGCCACAGTACGAGCAGTACTTC. Amino acid sequence: CASSYGAGPQYEQYF.

The chain recombines TRBV7-2 with TRBJ2-3, with D perhaps matching TRBD2 (6 bases). With 4 bases removed from V and 2 bases from J, the gap between germline ends came to 10 bases. The germline V gene has CDR1 SGHTA and CDR2 FQGNSA. This CDR3 spans 14 amino acids. CDR3 sequence reads: CASSSLAYTDTQYF. Here the CDR3 DNA reads TGTGCCAGCAGCTCGCTAGCGTACACAGATACGCAGTATTTT.

The J gene is TRBJ2-7, the V gene TRBV6-5, with 8 bases that match TRBD1. The germline CDR1 and CDR2 sequences are MNHEY and SVGAGI. Unmatched junction bases numbered 4, after V lost 0 bases and J lost 3 bases. CDR3 length equals 15 residues. CDR3 sequence reads: CASSYSVGQDYEQYF. CDR3 sequence (DNA): TGTGCCAGCAGTTACTCGGTGGGACAGGACTACGAGCAGTACTTC.

In nucleotides, the CDR3 is TGTGCCAGCAGCACCCTAGGACAGGGTAGAACAGATACGCAGTATTTT. Its translation is CASSTLGQGRTDTQYF. The genes are TRBV7-2 and TRBJ2-3; 8 bases agree with TRBD1. The CDR3 is 16 residues long. Germline loops: CDR1 SGHTA, CDR2 FQGNSA. J gave up 3 bases and V 5 bases, and 10 bases lay outside the gene matches.

This chain joins TRBV19 and TRBJ1-1, with unresolved D. CDR3 length: 13 residues. The V and J ends lost 7 bases and 4 bases respectively, with 13 bases between them. Germline assignment: CDR1 LNHDA and CDR2 SQIVND (reference sequence). Written as DNA, the CDR3 is TGTGCCAGTACCCCCACCGGAGTCACTGAAGCTTTCTTT. This gives the protein CASTPTGVTEAFF.

Here the CDR3 DNA reads TGTGCCAGCAGTTTTACGGGTCTGTCTGGCTACACCTTC. Its translation is CASSFTGLSGYTF. The chain links TRBV27 to TRBJ1-2, with no clear D. This CDR3 comprises 13 residues. Germline CDR1 is MNHEY and CDR2 is SMNVEV (reference sequence). Trimming cost V 3 bases and J 7 bases, with 12 bases left between them.

The chain combines TRBV5-1 with TRBJ2-1; 9 bases are a match to TRBD2. Trimming at V came to 4 bases and at J to 9 bases, leaving 14 bases not matched to a gene. The CDR3 totals 16 residues. CDR1 and CDR2 from the germline V gene are SGHRS and YFSETQ. CDR3 amino acids: CASSKTSSGTRGEQFF. The CDR3 region has the DNA TGCGCCAGCAGCAAAACCTCTAGCGGGACTAGGGGTGAGCAGTTCTTC.

The J gene is TRBJ2-4, the V gene TRBV2; 7 nucleotides match TRBD1. After removal of 4 bases from V and 9 bases from J, the junction contained 9 bases not matched to a gene. CDR3 size: 14 residues. Germline lookup yields CDR1 SNHLY and CDR2 FYNNEI. The CDR3 here is CASSGDRALSIQYF. The DNA of the CDR3 is TGTGCCAGCAGTGGGGACAGAGCCCTTTCCATTCAGTACTTC.

This chain uses TRBV18 with TRBJ2-3; no firm D call. Germline loops: CDR1 KGHSH, CDR2 LQKENI. With 0 bases removed from V and 4 bases from J, the gap between germline ends came to 11 bases. The CDR3 runs 15 residues. The CDR3 region is CASSPPHIAPDTQYF. CDR3 nucleotide sequence: TGTGCCAGCTCACCACCGCACATTGCACCAGATACGCAGTATTTT.

This chain links TRBV2 with TRBJ2-1; possibly TRBD2 for D (6 bases). This CDR3 is built from 13 residues. Looked up from germline, CDR1 is SNHLY and CDR2 is FYNNEI. Trimming stripped 7 bases from V and 7 bases from J, with 14 bases between. The DNA of the CDR3 is TGTGCCAGCATTTGGCGGGAACTAAATGAGCAGTTCTTC. Translated: CASIWRELNEQFF.

CDR3 in amino acids: CASSLVLAGAETQYF. The CDR3 DNA is TGTGCCAGCAGCTTGGTTCTAGCGGGAGCTGAGACCCAGTACTTC. The V and J genes are TRBV5-4 and TRBJ2-5; 10 bases are a match to TRBD2. Germline loops: CDR1 SGHNT, CDR2 YYREEE (reference sequence). CDR3 length: 15 amino acids. Germline trimming cut 0 bases from V and 5 bases from J; bases unmatched to any gene: 4.

The J gene is TRBJ2-2, the V gene TRBV5-4; 8 nucleotides line up with TRBD1. V lost 4 bases, J lost 7 bases, and 9 bases stayed unmatched. CDR1 SGHNT and CDR2 YYREEE come from the germline V gene (reference sequence). The length of the CDR3 is 15 residues. CDR3 nucleotide sequence: TGTGCCAGCAGCGCGGACAGGGCGGCGGGCGGGGAGCTGTTTTTT. Residues: CASSADRAAGGELFF.

This rearrangement joins TRBV5-6 to TRBJ1-2; possible D gene TRBD1, 5 bases. This CDR3 has 14 residues. The ends were cut back, 0 bases at V and 4 bases at J, with 10 bases in the middle. Germline loops: CDR1 SGHDT, CDR2 YYEEEE. DNA for the CDR3: TGTGCCAGCAGCTTGGAAGGGCAGGGCTATGGCTACACCTTC. Translating gives CASSLEGQGYGYTF.

This clone appeared a single time. The chain is built from TRBV6-6 and TRBJ2-2; no firm D call. CDR3 length equals 13 residues. Germline-derived CDR1 and CDR2 are MNHNY and SVGAGI (reference sequence). Trimming removed 5 bases at V and 5 bases at J, with 9 bases between. Here the CDR3 reads CASSDTRTGELFF. CDR3 nucleotides: TGTGCCAGCAGTGACACCCGGACCGGGGAGCTGTTTTTT.

The genes are TRBV30 and TRBJ2-5; perhaps TRBD2 as D (6 bases). Trimming stripped 3 bases from V and 5 bases from J, with 13 bases between. Germline assignment: CDR1 GTSNPN and CDR2 SVGIG (reference sequence). This CDR3 contains 13 residues. For the CDR3, the DNA is TGTGCCTGGAGCCACTCAGGAGGGGAGACCCAGTACTTC. It yields the protein CAWSHSGGETQYF.

This rearrangement joins TRBV27 to TRBJ2-1; 7 nucleotides agree with TRBD1. J lost 8 bases, V lost 3 bases, and 13 bases had no gene match. The CDR3 has 16 amino acids. Germline V gene sequence: CDR1 MNHEY, CDR2 SMNVEV (reference sequence). CDR3 nucleotide sequence: TGTGCCAGCAGTTTGAGTACATCAGGGGGTCGAGATGAGCAGTTCTTC. This encodes CASSLSTSGGRDEQFF.

This chain uses TRBV4-2 with TRBJ2-7; D gene ambiguous. V was trimmed by 0 bases and J by 4 bases, leaving 22 bases between them. Germline assignment: CDR1 LGHNA and CDR2 YNFKEQ. There are 18 residues in the CDR3. The CDR3 loop reads CASSQDPVSRVSTYEQYF. CDR3 in DNA: TGTGCCAGCAGCCAAGACCCCGTATCTCGGGTCTCTACGTACGAGCAGTACTTC.

This chain joins TRBV19 and TRBJ2-1, with TRBD2 matching over 7 bases. With 3 bases clipped from V and 7 bases from J, the junction kept 9 bases outside the gene matches. The germline V gene has CDR1 LNHDA and CDR2 SQIVND (reference sequence). The CDR3 extends over 15 amino acids. The CDR3 reads CASSMGAGERNEQFF. The CDR3 nucleotides are TGTGCCAGTAGTATGGGCGCGGGAGAACGGAATGAGCAGTTCTTC.

The chain combines TRBV6-6 with TRBJ1-5, with a tentative D call TRBD1 (5 bases). CDR1 MNHNY and CDR2 SVGAGI come from the germline V gene (reference sequence). Trimming took off 3 bases at V and 7 bases at J, with 13 bases between the two ends. This CDR3 is built from 14 residues. The CDR3 region is CASSYVGGYQPQHF. CDR3 bases: TGTGCCAGCAGTTATGTGGGGGGATACCAGCCCCAGCATTTT.

The chain links TRBV5-1 to TRBJ1-2; D is unclear. The CDR3 totals 13 residues. In germline, CDR1 is SGHRS, CDR2 YFSETQ. V gave up 4 bases and J gave up 4 bases, with 11 bases separating them. CDR3 DNA sequence: TGCGCCAGCAGCGTCGAGCGCCTCTATGGCTACACCTTC. This encodes CASSVERLYGYTF.

The chain has TRBV6-6 and TRBJ1-1, with 9 bases identical to TRBD1. V was clipped by 6 bases and J by 5 bases; unmatched bases: 7. Germline V gene sequence: CDR1 MNHNY, CDR2 SVGAGI (reference sequence). This CDR3 spans 14 amino acids. The CDR3 region is CASSRDRVRTEAFF. The DNA for the CDR3 is TGTGCCAGCAGCCGGGACAGGGTTCGTACTGAAGCTTTCTTT.

The CDR3 protein is CAWSVFQDREKLFF. The CDR3 coding sequence is TGTGCCTGGAGTGTATTTCAGGACAGAGAAAAACTGTTTTTT. This sequence joins TRBV30 and TRBJ1-4; TRBD1 might be the D (6 bases). The CDR3 consists of 14 residues. Germline V gene sequence: CDR1 GTSNPN, CDR2 SVGIG (reference sequence). V gave up 0 bases and J gave up 8 bases, with 13 bases separating them. Looking up the rest from reference TRBV30 and TRBJ1-4 gives the full variable domain: SQTIHQWPATLVQPVGSPLSLECTVEGTSNPNLYWYRQAAGRGLQLLFYSVGIGQISSEVPQNLSASRPQDRQFILSSKKLLLSDSGFYLCAWSVFQDREKLFFGSGTQLSVL.

J is TRBJ2-1 and V is TRBV29-1; 15 positions agree with TRBD2. The trim removed 6 bases at V and 8 bases at J, leaving 8 bases unmatched. CDR1 is SQVTM and CDR2 is ANQGSEA in the germline V gene. The CDR3 has 15 residues. The CDR3 bases are TGCAGCGTGACCGGGACTAGCGGGAGGAGATATGAGCAGTTCTTC. Translation gives CSVTGTSGRRYEQFF.

This chain uses TRBV4-1 with TRBJ2-2; D is possibly TRBD1 (6 bases). Trimming left V 6 bases short and J 0 bases short, with 11 bases between. This CDR3 has 15 amino acids. Germline V gene data show CDR1 as MGHRA and CDR2 as YSYEKL. CDR3 bases: TGCGCCAGCAGTTTCCAGGGGACGAACACCGGGGAGCTGTTTTTT. Translated: CASSFQGTNTGELFF.

This sequence joins TRBV6-1 and TRBJ2-4; the match to TRBD1 covers 7 bases. CDR3 length: 14 residues. The V and J ends lost 4 bases and 7 bases, in that order; junction bases with no gene match: 7. From germline, CDR1 is MNHNS and CDR2 SASEGT. CDR3 sequence (DNA): TGTGCCAGCAGTGTTACAGGGGAGAGGAACATTCAGTACTTC. Its translation is CASSVTGERNIQYF.

The rearrangement joins TRBV6-5 to TRBJ2-1; weak D call: TRBD2 (7 bases). This CDR3 comprises 15 residues. Between the trimmed V and J ends, which lost 7 bases and 0 bases, there was a span of 13 bases. Germline V gives CDR1 MNHEY, CDR2 SVGAGI. CDR3 amino acids: CASIQGGGSYNEQFF. DNA of the CDR3: TGTGCCAGCATCCAAGGGGGGGGCTCCTACAATGAGCAGTTCTTC.

This chain joins TRBV4-1 and TRBJ2-3; no definite D call. The V end was cut by 1 base, the J end by 1 base, with 6 bases between. CDR1 is MGHRA and CDR2 is YSYEKL in the germline V gene. The CDR3 is made up of 14 amino acids. The CDR3 spells CASSQGSGTDTQYF. The CDR3 DNA follows: TGCGCCAGCAGCCAAGGGAGCGGCACAGATACGCAGTATTTT.

The chain carries TRBV11-2 and TRBJ2-7; 11 nucleotides line up with TRBD2. This CDR3 is built from 15 residues. Germline CDR1 reads SGHAT; CDR2 reads FQNNGV. J was trimmed by 0 bases and V by 5 bases; bases with no gene match: 3. The DNA of the CDR3 is TGTGCCAGCAGCGCGGGACTAGCGGCCTCCTACGAGCAGTACTTC. Residues: CASSAGLAASYEQYF.

The chain is built from TRBV6-1 and TRBJ2-7, with TRBD1 matching over 8 bases. V shed 1 base and J 6 bases; nucleotides not matched to a gene: 2. Germline V gene sequence: CDR1 MNHNS, CDR2 SASEGT. This CDR3 is 13 amino acids long. This CDR3 reads CASSEEDRVEQYF. The CDR3 DNA follows: TGTGCCAGCAGTGAAGAGGACAGGGTCGAGCAGTACTTC.